One sample yielded the 30 T cell receptor beta chains listed below, sequenced in a study of T cells in Graves' hyperthyroidism and ophthalmopathy. TCR beta CDR3 regions were amplified from RNA. TCR CDR3 underwent first-round RT-PCR with the HTBI primer set. TCRdb redid the calling of the multiplex PCR reads with MiXCR, one entry per CDR3 protein. The repertoire has over 500,000 distinct CDR3 sequences, 14% of them found once; the top ten carry 11% to 15%. The sample was blood. The receptors derive from a woman aged 40 to 49 with Graves' hyperthyroidism.

This clonotype was recorded a few times. The chain is built from TRBV3-1 and TRBJ1-1; perhaps TRBD1 as D (6 bases). V gave up 0 bases and J gave up 6 bases, with 20 bases separating them. The CDR3 covers 17 residues. Germline V gives CDR1 LGHDT, CDR2 YNNKEL (reference sequence). The CDR3 nucleotides read TGTGCCAGCAGCCAAGACCCTCTCAGGGGTAAAATACCTGAAGCTTTCTTT. Its protein is CASSQDPLRGKIPEAFF.

Many counts were recorded for this clonotype. The chain has TRBV7-9 and TRBJ2-1, with 7 bases lining up with TRBD2. This CDR3 is 15 amino acids long. The trim removed 2 bases at V and 6 bases at J, leaving 7 bases unmatched. Per germline, CDR1 SEHNR and CDR2 FQNEAQ (reference sequence). The CDR3 DNA is TGTGCCAGCAGCTTACCCCTTTGGGGGGGCAATGAGCAGTTCTTC. This sequence encodes CASSLPLWGGNEQFF.

The V gene is TRBV11-2, the J gene TRBJ2-1, with 12 positions matching TRBD2. The CDR3 consists of 17 residues. After removal of 7 bases from V and 7 bases from J, the junction contained 14 bases not matched to a gene. Per the germline V gene, CDR1 is SGHAT and CDR2 is FQNNGV. The CDR3: CASTPGLAGNFPNEQFF. CDR3 nucleotides: TGTGCCAGCACCCCCGGACTAGCGGGAAATTTCCCGAATGAGCAGTTCTTC.

This clonotype was counted many times. V usage is TRBV6-1 and J usage is TRBJ2-7; perhaps D is TRBD1 or TRBD2 (5 bases each). In germline, CDR1 is MNHNS, CDR2 SASEGT. V lost 9 bases and J 2 bases, leaving 14 bases between the germline ends. This CDR3 spans 13 amino acids. The CDR3 reads CASSRDPAYEQYF. In DNA, the CDR3 is TGTGCCAGTAGCCGGGACCCTGCCTACGAGCAGTACTTC.

This clonotype showed up just a few times. The gene calls are TRBV6-1 and TRBJ2-7; D not certain. CDR1 and CDR2 (germline): MNHNS, SASEGT. The CDR3 runs 16 residues. V shed 2 bases and J shed 5 bases, with 19 bases lying between them. CDR3 amino acids: CASSETQSPIRNEQYF. The CDR3 region has the DNA TGTGCCAGCAGTGAAACTCAAAGCCCGATTCGGAACGAGCAGTACTTC.

This clonotype has a count of ten or more. The chain joins TRBV7-2 to TRBJ2-7; 13 nucleotides align to TRBD2. CDR1 is SGHTA, CDR2 FQGNSA, per germline. The CDR3 sequence is 16 residues long. Germline trimming cut 4 bases from V and 2 bases from J; bases unmatched to any gene: 5. CDR3 sequence: CASSSLGTSGAYEQYF. CDR3 sequence (DNA): TGTGCCAGCAGCTCCCTAGGGACTAGCGGGGCCTACGAGCAGTACTTC. The whole variable domain, filled in from reference TRBV7-2 and TRBJ2-7, reads GAGVSQSPSNKVTEKGKDVELRCDPISGHTALYWYRQSLGQGLEFLIYFQGNSAPDKSGLPSDRFSAERTGGSVSTLTIQRTQQEDSAVYLCASSSLGTSGAYEQYFGPGTRLTVT.

CDR3 sequence reads: CAISDPRGPVLGYTF. In DNA, the CDR3 is TGTGCCATCAGTGACCCCAGGGGGCCCGTTCTCGGCTACACCTTC. The V call is TRBV10-3, the J call TRBJ1-2, with 8 positions matching TRBD1. Germline assignment: CDR1 ENHRY and CDR2 SYGVKD. The CDR3 totals 15 residues. The ends lost 3 bases at V and 8 bases at J; junction bases unmatched: 11.

This clonotype was counted at least ten times. This chain connects TRBV18 to TRBJ2-3; D unresolved. V shed 5 bases and J shed 2 bases, with 11 bases lying between them. Germline CDR1 reads KGHSH; CDR2 reads LQKENI. This CDR3 is 14 amino acids long. CDR3 in DNA: TGTGCCAGCTCATCCGAACTTCCCACAGATACGCAGTATTTT. This gives the protein CASSSELPTDTQYF.

The V call is TRBV28, the J call TRBJ2-7, with TRBD2 matching over 8 bases. CDR3 size: 15 residues. Trimming removed 3 bases from V and 5 bases from J; junction bases left unmatched: 9. Germline CDR1 reads MDHEN; CDR2 reads SYDVKM. The CDR3 DNA is TGTGCCAGCAGTTTCTCTGGGACTAGTCCACACGAGCAGTACTTC. It specifies CASSFSGTSPHEQYF.

This clonotype was detected ten times or more. The chain is built from TRBV2 and TRBJ1-5; D is unresolved. The ends were cut back, 7 bases at V and 7 bases at J, with 11 bases in the middle. Germline V gene data show CDR1 as SNHLY and CDR2 as FYNNEI. The CDR3 is 12 residues long. The CDR3 loop is CASMGGNQPQHF. The CDR3, as DNA: TGTGCCAGCATGGGCGGGAACCAGCCCCAGCATTTT.

This clonotype has a count of ten or more. The chain recombines TRBV28 with TRBJ2-7, with 7 bases matching TRBD1. The CDR3 length is 16 residues. CDR1 and CDR2 from the germline V gene are MDHEN and SYDVKM. With V trimmed by 7 bases and J by 4 bases, 16 bases remained unmatched. The CDR3 region has the DNA TGTGCCAGCAACAAGAGAATCGGGACAGTGAATTACGAGCAGTACTTC. Amino acids: CASNKRIGTVNYEQYF.

This chain joins TRBV18 and TRBJ1-1; D gene uncertain. V was cut by 3 bases and J by 4 bases, with 12 bases left in between. The CDR3 spans 14 residues. The germline V gene has CDR1 KGHSH and CDR2 LQKENI. CDR3 sequence: CASSPEGISTEAFF. DNA of the CDR3: TGTGCCAGCTCACCGGAGGGCATTAGCACTGAAGCTTTCTTT.

There are many counts of this clonotype. CDR3 sequence (DNA): TGCGCCAGCAGCTTGGTTCTTGGGGACGCGAACACCGGGGAGCTGTTTTTT. Its protein is CASSLVLGDANTGELFF. The chain joins TRBV5-1 to TRBJ2-2; D is tentatively TRBD1 or TRBD2 (5 bases each). The germline V gene encodes CDR1 SGHRS and CDR2 YFSETQ. Trimming cost V 0 bases and J 0 bases, with 12 bases left between them. The CDR3 contains 17 residues.

This clonotype showed up many times. The CDR3 nucleotides are TGCGCCAGCAGCTCGACTAGCGGGATACAAGAGACCCAGTACTTC. Translated: CASSSTSGIQETQYF. V is TRBV5-1 and J is TRBJ2-5; 11 nucleotides line up with TRBD2. Germline CDR1 is SGHRS and CDR2 is YFSETQ. The CDR3 runs to 15 residues. Germline trimming cut 3 bases from V and 2 bases from J; bases unmatched to any gene: 3. The variable domain in full, with the rest retrieved from reference TRBV5-1 and TRBJ2-5, is KAGVTQTPRYLIKTRGQQVTLSCSPISGHRSVSWYQQTPGQGLQFLFEYFSETQRNKGNFPGRFSGRQFSNSRSEMNVSTLELGDSALYLCASSSTSGIQETQYFGPGTRLLVL.

This chain uses TRBV20-1 with TRBJ1-2; D is uncertain. Germline values: CDR1 DFQATT, CDR2 SNEGSKA (reference sequence). V was clipped by 3 bases and J by 1 base, with 6 bases between them. The CDR3 is 12 amino acids. In DNA form, the CDR3 reads TGCAGTGCTAGCAGGTTTAACTATGGCTACACCTTC. It translates to CSASRFNYGYTF.

The CDR3 DNA reads as TGCGCCAGCAGCCTTGAGAGGGGGGGGAACACTGAAGCTTTCTTT. It encodes CASSLERGGNTEAFF. This chain connects TRBV10-2 to TRBJ1-1; D is possibly TRBD1 (6 bases). V lost 6 bases, J lost 1 base, and 15 bases lay in between. The CDR3 has 15 residues. From germline, CDR1 is WSHSY and CDR2 SAAADI.

This clonotype has more than one count but fewer than ten. CDR3 sequence: CASRMGLAGVNEQFF. The CDR3 DNA reads as TGTGCCAGCAGAATGGGACTAGCGGGAGTAAATGAGCAGTTCTTC. The chain carries TRBV28 and TRBJ2-1; 14 positions match TRBD2. After removal of 6 bases from V and 7 bases from J, the junction contained 5 bases not matched to a gene. Germline CDR1 MDHEN, CDR2 SYDVKM. The CDR3 sequence is 15 residues long.

This clonotype has only a few counts. A single base separates this from a much larger clone, so it may be a read error. Likely a read error: the CDR3 ends without its conserved phenylalanine or tryptophan. The CDR3 DNA reads TGTGCCAGCAGCGATCGTTACGAGCAGTACCTC. This sequence encodes CASSDRYEQYL. The rearrangement links TRBV11-1 to TRBJ2-7, with D uncertain. Per the germline V gene, CDR1 is SGHAT and CDR2 is FQDESV (reference sequence). This CDR3 comprises 11 residues. The V end lost 5 bases, the J end lost 4 bases, and 6 bases lay between the germline ends.

Notes on this clonotype: One end of the junction fails to match germline, which may point to a read error. The genes are TRBV7-9 and TRBJ1-3; D unclear. Per the germline V gene, CDR1 is SEHNR and CDR2 is FQNEAQ (reference sequence). CDR3 length equals 16 residues. In DNA, the CDR3 is TGTGCCAGCAGCTTAGGGTTGATCGTAGCTGGAAACACCACATATTTT. It specifies CASSLGLIVAGNTTYF.

The gene calls are TRBV5-1 and TRBJ2-1, with TRBD2 as a possible D gene (6 bases). The germline CDR1 and CDR2 sequences are SGHRS and YFSETQ. The CDR3 has 16 amino acids. With 0 bases removed from V and 8 bases from J, the gap between germline ends came to 18 bases. The CDR3, as DNA: TGCGCCAGCAGCTTGGGCGGGACGGCCATAATCTATGAGCAGTTCTTC. Translation gives CASSLGGTAIIYEQFF.

This clonotype appeared many times. J is TRBJ1-1 and V is TRBV4-1; perhaps TRBD1 as D (5 bases). The V end was cut by 2 bases, the J end by 1 base, with 17 bases between. The CDR3 has 17 residues. CDR1 MGHRA and CDR2 YSYEKL come from the germline V gene. CDR3: CASSQKRAPGGNTEAFF. In nucleotides, the CDR3 is TGCGCCAGCAGCCAAAAAAGGGCCCCTGGGGGGAACACTGAAGCTTTCTTT.

This chain links TRBV4-1 with TRBJ2-7; 9 nucleotides match TRBD1. With V trimmed by 0 bases and J by 5 bases, 17 bases remained unmatched. The CDR3 totals 19 residues. Germline V gives CDR1 MGHRA, CDR2 YSYEKL. CDR3 coding DNA: TGCGCCAGCAGCCAAGATCAGACGCACCTAGGACAGGGGTTTAACGAGCAGTACTTC. It is translated as CASSQDQTHLGQGFNEQYF.

This clonotype was recorded at least ten times. The chain couples TRBV5-1 to TRBJ2-7, with D perhaps TRBD2 (6 bases). Trimming took off 4 bases at V and 3 bases at J, with 17 bases between the two ends. CDR1 is SGHRS and CDR2 is YFSETQ in the germline V gene. The CDR3 runs to 15 residues. The CDR3, as DNA: TGCGCCAGCAGCCCTGCCGGGAGCCTAAACTACGAGCAGTACTTC. It codes for CASSPAGSLNYEQYF.

This clonotype has a count of ten or more. This CDR3 reads CASRMAPTVGDTQYF. The CDR3 DNA sequence: TGTGCCAGCAGGATGGCCCCGACCGTAGGAGATACGCAGTATTTT. The V call is TRBV5-6, the J call TRBJ2-3; no definite D call. The CDR3 runs to 15 residues. Germline CDR1 reads SGHDT; CDR2 reads YYEEEE. Trimming left V 5 bases short and J 5 bases short, with 18 bases between.

The genes are TRBV7-9 and TRBJ2-3; 7 nucleotides match TRBD1. V was clipped by 5 bases and J by 2 bases; unmatched bases: 7. Looked up from germline, CDR1 is SEHNR and CDR2 is FQNEAQ (reference sequence). The CDR3 runs to 15 residues. CDR3 in amino acids: CASSGTVTYTDTQYF. CDR3 nucleotide sequence: TGTGCCAGCAGCGGGACAGTAACTTACACAGATACGCAGTATTTT.

This clonotype was seen many times. The genes are TRBV11-2 and TRBJ1-4, with a possible D match to TRBD1 (5 bases). Deletions cut 5 bases from V and 3 bases from J, with 13 bases between. The CDR3 totals 15 residues. The germline CDR1 and CDR2 sequences are SGHAT and FQNNGV. CDR3 protein: CASSGIRVANEKLFF. CDR3 nucleotides: TGTGCCAGCAGCGGGATCAGGGTGGCTAATGAAAAACTGTTTTTT.

This clonotype was recorded at least ten times. The rearrangement joins TRBV20-1 to TRBJ1-2; 10 nucleotides agree with TRBD1. CDR3 length equals 16 residues. Trimming cost V 4 bases and J 1 base; bases outside gene matches: 9. Germline-derived CDR1 and CDR2 are DFQATT and SNEGSKA (reference sequence). CDR3 amino acids: CSAKKTGTGVNYGYTF. Written as DNA, the CDR3 is TGCAGTGCTAAAAAAACCGGGACAGGGGTTAACTATGGCTACACCTTC.

The table lists this clonotype with many counts. This chain connects TRBV20-1 to TRBJ2-7, with TRBD1 as a possible D gene (6 bases). Trimming shortened V by 3 bases and J by 5 bases, and 17 bases separated the two germline ends. Germline assignment: CDR1 DFQATT and CDR2 SNEGSKA (reference sequence). The CDR3 covers 14 residues. CDR3: CSASKGGADHEQYF. As DNA, the CDR3 is TGCAGTGCTAGTAAAGGGGGAGCAGACCACGAGCAGTACTTC.

This clonotype came up many times. The chain is built from TRBV2 and TRBJ1-1; D is perhaps TRBD1 (5 bases). The V end lost 8 bases, the J end lost 7 bases, and 14 bases lay between the germline ends. Looked up from germline, CDR1 is SNHLY and CDR2 is FYNNEI. The CDR3 totals 12 residues. The DNA for the CDR3 is TGTGCCAGCTGGGGGGGAAAGGATGAAGCTTTCTTT. It is translated as CASWGGKDEAFF.

This clonotype was detected many times. The chain recombines TRBV12-3 or TRBV12-4 with TRBJ1-2, with 7 nucleotides matching TRBD1. V shed 7 bases, J shed 8 bases, and the junction held 13 bases outside the gene matches. The CDR3 has 14 amino acids. The CDR3 region is CASTTAHRGGGYTF. The CDR3 DNA sequence: TGTGCCAGCACCACCGCCCACAGGGGAGGCGGCTACACCTTC.